Presented here are 26 T cell receptor beta chains from one specimen sequenced in a study of blood T cell repertoires in COVID-19. The method was immunoSEQ multiplex PCR; TCRdb's version includes in-frame clones alone and lacks a portion of them. There are roughly 100,000 clones in the sample; 85% to 90% occur only once, and approximately 5.1% lies in the top ten. Sequencing was carried out using peripheral blood. The receptors derive from a human donor in a cohort sampled during active COVID-19.

This clone was recorded only once. This rearrangement joins TRBV19 to TRBJ1-4; weak D call: TRBD1 (5 bases). Trimming shortened V by 5 bases and J by 8 bases, and 12 bases separated the two germline ends. Germline lookup yields CDR1 LNHDA and CDR2 SQIVND (reference sequence). The CDR3 covers 13 residues. The CDR3 loop reads CASSSRGDEKLFF. The DNA for the CDR3 is TGTGCCAGTAGTTCTCGGGGGGACGAAAAACTGTTTTTT.

The chain is built from TRBV7-3 and TRBJ2-1, with 11 bases matching TRBD2. Trimming removed 3 bases from V and 13 bases from J; junction bases left unmatched: 8. CDR1 and CDR2 from the germline V gene are SGHTA and FQGTGA. This CDR3 has 14 residues. The DNA for the CDR3 is TGTGCCAGCAGCTTGGCGGCTAGCGGGGGGCTTCAGTTCTTC. It is translated as CASSLAASGGLQFF.

CDR3 sequence reads: CASSQDWAGGNSPLHF. The CDR3, as DNA: TGTGCCAGCAGCCAAGACTGGGCTGGTGGGAATTCACCCCTCCACTTT. This chain uses TRBV3-1 (or the pseudogene TRBV3-2) with TRBJ1-6; D not certain. This CDR3 region has 16 residues. Germline CDR1 and CDR2: LGHDT and YNNKEL (reference sequence). Trimming pared 0 bases from V and 7 bases from J, leaving 13 bases between.

The rearrangement uses TRBV19 and TRBJ2-1; D remains ambiguous. V was pared by 1 base and J by 7 bases, with 11 bases between. CDR1 LNHDA and CDR2 SQIVND come from the germline V gene (reference sequence). The CDR3 runs to 14 residues. CDR3 bases: TGTGCCAGTAGTATAGCCAACAGCTTAAATGAGCAGTTCTTC. Translation: CASSIANSLNEQFF.

The chain employs TRBV18 and TRBJ2-3, with D perhaps TRBD2 (6 bases). This CDR3 is 18 amino acids long. Germline CDR1 is KGHSH and CDR2 is LQKENI. Trimming shortened V by 2 bases and J by 0 bases, and 18 bases separated the two germline ends. The CDR3 nucleotides read TGTGCCAGCTCACCATCACCCATTGCGGGGTCTAGCACAGATACGCAGTATTTT. It specifies CASSPSPIAGSSTDTQYF.

This clone was seen just once. The V call is TRBV7-3, the J call TRBJ1-6, with D possibly TRBD1 on 5 matching bases. Germline lookup yields CDR1 SGHTA and CDR2 FQGTGA. V lost 2 bases to trimming and J lost 7 bases, with 9 bases between them. The CDR3 contains 14 residues. The CDR3 loop reads CASSLGRENSPLHF. In DNA, the CDR3 is TGTGCCAGCAGCTTAGGCAGGGAAAATTCACCCCTCCACTTT. Looking up the rest from reference TRBV7-3 and TRBJ1-6 gives the full variable domain: GAGVSQTPSNKVTEKGKYVELRCDPISGHTALYWYRQSLGQGPEFLIYFQGTGAADDSGLPNDRFFAVRPEGSVSTLKIQRTERGDSAVYLCASSLGRENSPLHFGNGTRLTVT.

The chain recombines TRBV25-1 with TRBJ1-4, with TRBD1 matching over 7 bases. Germline-derived CDR1 and CDR2 are MGHDK and SYGVNS. The CDR3 spans 16 residues. Germline trimming cut 3 bases from V and 5 bases from J; bases unmatched to any gene: 9. CDR3 protein: CASSDRKGAGNEKLFF. The CDR3, as DNA: TGTGCCAGCAGTGATCGTAAGGGGGCTGGGAATGAAAAACTGTTTTTT.

V is TRBV28 and J is TRBJ1-2, with D possibly matching TRBD1 (5 bases). This CDR3 is 15 amino acids long. CDR1 and CDR2 (germline): MDHEN, SYDVKM. V lost 2 bases and J lost 0, with 10 bases in between. CDR3 bases: TGTGCCAGCAGTTTAAAGGGGTTCCCTAACTATGGCTACACCTTC. Residues: CASSLKGFPNYGYTF.

The J gene is TRBJ2-3, the V gene TRBV12-5; a possible D gene is TRBD1 (5 bases). The length of the CDR3 is 12 residues. Germline CDR1 and CDR2: LGHNT and FRNRAP. Trimming took 6 bases from V and 3 from J, leaving 7 bases between them. CDR3 residues: CASGRTTDTQYF. The CDR3 DNA reads TGTGCTAGTGGGAGGACAACAGATACGCAGTATTTT. Full variable domain (missing parts from reference TRBV12-5 and TRBJ2-3): DARVTQTPRHKVTEMGQEVTMRCQPILGHNTVFWYRQTMMQGLELLAYFRNRAPLDDSGMPKDRFSAEMPDATLATLKIQPSEPRDSAVYFCASGRTTDTQYFGPGTRLTVL.

The chain has TRBV2 and TRBJ2-2; TRBD2 aligns across 13 bases. Germline CDR1 reads SNHLY; CDR2 reads FYNNEI. The CDR3 extends over 18 amino acids. The V and J ends lost 5 bases and 4 bases, in that order; junction bases with no gene match: 10. The CDR3 loop is CASSFGLAGVVGTGELFF. Written as DNA, the CDR3 is TGTGCCAGCAGTTTTGGACTAGCGGGAGTAGTCGGCACCGGGGAGCTGTTTTTT.

The chain employs TRBV7-8 and TRBJ2-7; D may be TRBD2 (5 bases). CDR1 SGHVS and CDR2 FQNEAQ come from the germline V gene. The CDR3 covers 17 residues. Trimming pared 1 base from V and 0 bases from J, leaving 16 bases between. In nucleotides, the CDR3 is TGTGCCAGCAGCTTAGTCTTGGCGGGCGGCAGCTCCTACGAGCAGTACTTC. Its translation is CASSLVLAGGSSYEQYF. The full variable domain, in which reference TRBV7-8 and TRBJ2-7 provide the parts outside the CDR3, is GAGVSQSPRYKVAKRGQDVALRCDPISGHVSLFWYQQALGQGPEFLTYFQNEAQLDKSGLPSDRFFAERPEGSVSTLKIQRTQQEDSAVYLCASSLVLAGGSSYEQYFGPGTRLTVT.

This clone showed up just once. The V call is TRBV28, the J call TRBJ2-1; D not resolved. The CDR3 has 13 residues. The V and J ends lost 2 bases and 3 bases respectively, with 5 bases between them. Germline loops: CDR1 MDHEN, CDR2 SYDVKM. The CDR3 DNA follows: TGTGCCAGCAGTTTAGGGCTCTACAATGAGCAGTTCTTC. Encoded protein: CASSLGLYNEQFF.

The chain couples TRBV7-8 to TRBJ2-3, with 9 bases matching TRBD1. This CDR3 comprises 15 residues. With 6 bases clipped from V and 5 bases from J, the junction kept 9 bases outside the gene matches. The germline CDR1 and CDR2 sequences are SGHVS and FQNEAQ. The CDR3: CASSSRQGEVDTQYF. CDR3 DNA: TGTGCCAGCAGTTCCCGACAGGGGGAGGTAGATACGCAGTATTTT. Full variable domain (remainder filled in from reference TRBV7-8 and TRBJ2-3): GAGVSQSPRYKVAKRGQDVALRCDPISGHVSLFWYQQALGQGPEFLTYFQNEAQLDKSGLPSDRFFAERPEGSVSTLKIQRTQQEDSAVYLCASSSRQGEVDTQYFGPGTRLTVL.

V is TRBV11-3 and J is TRBJ2-7; 8 bases match TRBD1. The CDR3 spans 13 residues. Germline V gives CDR1 SGHNT, CDR2 YENEEA. The V and J ends lost 8 bases and 6 bases, in that order; junction bases with no gene match: 9. This CDR3 reads CASRQGARGEQYF. The CDR3 bases are TGTGCCAGCCGCCAGGGGGCGAGGGGCGAGCAGTACTTC.

This clone was observed a single time. The rearrangement joins TRBV27 to TRBJ1-1, with 7 bases matching TRBD1. In germline, CDR1 is MNHEY, CDR2 SMNVEV (reference sequence). The junction had 2 bases not matched to a gene; V was cut back by 3 bases and J by 4 bases. The CDR3 is made up of 13 amino acids. CDR3 in DNA: TGTGCCAGCAGTTTTACAGGGGCCACTGAAGCTTTCTTT. It specifies CASSFTGATEAFF.

CDR3 in DNA: TGTGCCAGCAGTTTATCGGGGGGGCCGTCTGAGACCCAGTACTTC. Protein: CASSLSGGPSETQYF. This chain links TRBV27 with TRBJ2-5; D might be TRBD2 (7 bases). Trimming took off 0 bases at V and 5 bases at J, with 13 bases between the two ends. Germline loops: CDR1 MNHEY, CDR2 SMNVEV (reference sequence). This CDR3 spans 15 amino acids.

This clone was counted a single time. V is TRBV9 and J is TRBJ2-3, with 8 bases identical to TRBD1. Germline V gene data show CDR1 as SGDLS and CDR2 as YYNGEE. V trimming: 4 bases; J trimming: 1 base; junction bases outside the gene matches: 8. The CDR3 sequence is 16 residues long. The CDR3 region has the DNA TGTGCCAGCAGCCTCACACCGGGACAGGGCACAGATACGCAGTATTTT. Translation: CASSLTPGQGTDTQYF.

This sequence joins TRBV9 and TRBJ2-3; 8 nucleotides agree with TRBD2. After removal of 0 bases from V and 5 bases from J, the junction contained 8 bases not matched to a gene. Per the germline V gene, CDR1 is SGDLS and CDR2 is YYNGEE. The CDR3 consists of 16 residues. The CDR3 is CASSVDLAGRVDTQYF. The CDR3 DNA sequence: TGTGCCAGCAGCGTAGACTTAGCGGGACGGGTAGATACGCAGTATTTT.

As to this clone: The germline gene is not matched at one end of the junction; a read error may be the cause. The chain joins TRBV11-2 to TRBJ2-1, with D unclear. This CDR3 is 14 amino acids long. From germline, CDR1 is SGHAT and CDR2 FQNNGV. The CDR3 coding sequence is TGTGCCAGCAGCTTATCCCTTACCAGAAATGGGCAGTTCTTC. The encoded protein is CASSLSLTRNGQFF.

The CDR3 is CASSIKEDRNYEQYF. CDR3 sequence (DNA): TGTGCCAGTAGTATAAAGGAGGACAGAAATTACGAGCAGTACTTC. V is TRBV19 and J is TRBJ2-7, with a weak D call TRBD1 (6 bases). Trimming removed 2 bases from V and 4 bases from J, with 15 bases in between. CDR1 is LNHDA and CDR2 is SQIVND in the germline V gene (reference sequence). This CDR3 has 15 amino acids.

The CDR3 DNA is TGTGCCATCAGTAGACTAGCGGGGGGATCAGATACGCAGTATTTT. Its translation is CAISRLAGGSDTQYF. V usage is TRBV10-3 and J usage is TRBJ2-3; 13 positions match TRBD2. Per germline, CDR1 ENHRY and CDR2 SYGVKD. The CDR3 totals 15 residues. Unmatched junction bases numbered 3, after V lost 5 bases and J lost 4 bases.

V and J are TRBV28 and TRBJ2-3; D is possibly TRBD1 (5 bases). V shed 4 bases and J shed 0 bases, with 11 bases lying between them. This CDR3 has 15 amino acids. Germline V gene data show CDR1 as MDHEN and CDR2 as SYDVKM. This CDR3 is CASSSRVTSTDTQYF. CDR3 in DNA: TGTGCCAGCAGTTCCAGGGTCACTAGCACAGATACGCAGTATTTT.

The chain combines TRBV5-1 with TRBJ2-3, with D hard to call. Germline V CDR1 and CDR2: SGHRS, YFSETQ. CDR3 length equals 14 residues. Trimming stripped 6 bases from V and 0 bases from J, with 11 bases between. CDR3 nucleotide sequence: TGCGCCAGCAAGGCAGGCTCTAGCACAGATACGCAGTATTTT. Its protein is CASKAGSSTDTQYF.

The genes are TRBV28 and TRBJ1-1; D gene unclear. The germline V gene encodes CDR1 MDHEN and CDR2 SYDVKM. This CDR3 is 11 amino acids long. V lost 3 bases to trimming and J lost 8 bases, with 7 bases between them. CDR3 sequence (DNA): TGTGCCAGCAGTTTGGTGAGGGAAGCTTTCTTT. The encoded protein is CASSLVREAFF. The full variable domain, with the rest looked up from reference TRBV28 and TRBJ1-1, is DVKVTQSSRYLVKRTGEKVFLECVQDMDHENMFWYRQDPGLGLRLIYFSYDVKMKEKGDIPEGYSVSREKKERFSLILESASTNQTSMYLCASSLVREAFFGQGTRLTVV.

The chain employs TRBV7-2 and TRBJ2-6; D possibly corresponds to TRBD2 (5 bases). The V end lost 0 bases, the J end lost 0 bases, and 21 bases lay between the germline ends. Germline V gene sequence: CDR1 SGHTA, CDR2 FQGNSA. The CDR3 totals 21 residues. CDR3 protein: CASSLAVWQKTTTSGANVLTF. The CDR3 region has the DNA TGTGCCAGCAGCTTAGCGGTCTGGCAGAAGACTACCACCTCTGGGGCCAACGTCCTGACTTTC.

This chain uses TRBV4-2 with TRBJ2-1; D might be TRBD2 (5 bases). Trimming took off 1 base at V and 4 bases at J, with 11 bases between the two ends. Per the germline V gene, CDR1 is LGHNA and CDR2 is YNFKEQ. The CDR3 is 15 amino acids. The CDR3 region is CASSQVPGNYNEQFF. The CDR3 coding sequence is TGTGCCAGCAGCCAAGTCCCGGGGAATTACAATGAGCAGTTCTTC.